The present entry profiles one T cell receptor beta chain with its context. This clonotype has ten or more counts. What antigen it recognizes has not been identified. No per-base quality is available; no much larger clone lies one base away. The time point label on this specimen signifies: longitudinal time-point 1 (baseline). Libraries from unsorted PBMCs were made from 2 million PBMCs kept in RNAlater at -80 degrees C until RNA extraction. Peripheral blood underwent Ficoll-Hypaque density gradient centrifugation to isolate PBMCs, which were then cryopreserved in liquid nitrogen. The sample comes from a study of neurological immune-mediated disorders (dated by TCRdb to about 2019). Turning to the overall study: The study compared peripheral blood TCR-beta repertoires of HTLV-I-associated myelopathy (HAM/TSP) patients, multiple sclerosis patients and healthy controls using UMI-based sequencing. Longitudinal HAM/TSP and healthy donors had 3 time-points each (3-40 month intervals). The approximately 110 TCR-beta libraries included longitudinal samples, technical triplicates and paired sorted CD4+ and CD8+ T-cell subsets alongside PBMC samples. Of the 65 to 70 subjects in the cohort, some 14 were HAM/TSP patients, some 35 were multiple sclerosis patients, and about 20 were healthy controls. Paper-wide results and their limitations: No identical CDR3 amino acid sequences were found to be shared among expanded clones across subjects, suggesting that TCR-beta repertoires were private in all groups. TCR clonal expansion was greatest in HAM/TSP patients and smallest in MS patients, who ranked below even healthy controls.

To synthesize cDNA, template-switch 5'RACE was performed with a primer carrying a 10-nucleotide random unique molecular identifier so that each TCR transcript was tagged. Every sequencing run covered 15-18 subjects and yielded more than 160 million TCR-beta sequences. The RNeasy kit was used to extract total RNA. TCR-beta VDJ regions were amplified with primers for the TCR constant region and the 5'RACE anchor, using the KAPA Real-time Library Amplification kit. Sample indexes and Illumina adaptors were added in a first PCR, and a second PCR then increased library yield. After purification with Ampure beads, the TCR product of roughly 650 bp was size-selected on a 2% E-gel SizeSelection system. Before pooling, library quality was assessed on a Bioanalyzer, concentration was determined with Qubit, and library quantification was performed with the Kapa Library Quantification kit. Libraries were sequenced paired-end 2 x 150 bp on an Illumina HiSeq 2500. To increase sequence diversity, roughly 25-31% phiX was spiked into each library pool. Processing in the source paper ran as follows. Quality-filtered reads were processed with the UMI-based MiGEC pipeline, and over 90% of raw TCR sequences were removed by the MiGEC pipeline during error correction. VDJ genes were aligned to IMGT germline references, and each clonotype was defined by a unique CDR3 amino acid sequence together with V-J genes. Clonal expansion, Shannon diversity and CDR3 relatedness were evaluated with VDJtools (CalcPairwiseDistances, ClusterSamples), while phylogenetic trees were built in CLCbio workbench. Using coefficient-of-variation modelling across technical triplicates, the study counted a clone as expanded if it had at least 8 unique UMIs. Through fastp at Q25 and MiXCR, TCRdb rebuilt clones from the public reads, retaining in-frame beta chains. Each entry is one CDR3 protein sequence, shown with its most common DNA and genes. The V and J calls, along with clone size, are taken from TCRdb and not from the paper's own processing. This sample holds tens of thousands of distinct CDR3 sequences; about 10% were observed only once. The ten most abundant clones make up 6.5% to 8% of the sample.

Reading the germline V gene gives CDR1 MNHEY and CDR2 SVGEGT. Taken from cysteine to phenylalanine, the CDR3 has 17 residues. Only CDR3 DNA is held: 51 bases, read in frame from base 1. V is shortened by 4 bases, J by 2 bases, and the region joining them spans 20 bases. This receptor was taken from a male donor with HTLV-1-associated myelopathy (HAM/TSP). Source material: PBMCs. The chain uses TRBV6-2 or TRBV6-3 and TRBJ1-1; the D gene remains uncertain. The CDR3 has the sequence CASSWGGMANRNTEAFF. In nucleotide form, the sequence is TGTGCCAGCAGTTGGGGAGGGATGGCAAACCGAAACACTGAAGCTTTCTTT.